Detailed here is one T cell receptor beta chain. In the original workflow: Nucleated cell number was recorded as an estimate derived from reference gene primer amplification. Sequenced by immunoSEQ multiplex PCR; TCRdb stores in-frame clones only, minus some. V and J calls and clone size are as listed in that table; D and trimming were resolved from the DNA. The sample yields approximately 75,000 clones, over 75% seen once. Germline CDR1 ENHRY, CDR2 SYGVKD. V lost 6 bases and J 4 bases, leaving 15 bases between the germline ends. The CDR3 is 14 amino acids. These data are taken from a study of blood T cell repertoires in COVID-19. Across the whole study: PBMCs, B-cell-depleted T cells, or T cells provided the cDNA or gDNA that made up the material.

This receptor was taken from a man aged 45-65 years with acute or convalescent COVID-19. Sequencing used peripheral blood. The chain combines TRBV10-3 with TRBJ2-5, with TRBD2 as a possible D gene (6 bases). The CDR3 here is CAIRGGLSGETQYF. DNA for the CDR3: TGTGCCATCAGGGGAGGACTCTCAGGAGAGACCCAGTACTTC.